This entry features one TCR beta chain sequence. What antigen it recognizes has not been identified. Per-nucleotide qualities are absent, and no much larger clonotype sits a single base away. These data belong to a study of T cells in Graves' hyperthyroidism and ophthalmopathy (dated by TCRdb to between 2018 and 2021). About the full investigation: Peripheral blood was collected at initial diagnosis, before any treatment. In about 6 Graves' hyperthyroidism patients, the study also compared T-cell repertoires from thyroid tissue with T-cell repertoires from blood. A discovery cohort of about a hundred patients, 43 with Graves' ophthalmopathy and about 60 with stable Graves' hyperthyroidism, was used to find distinguishing TCR V-J signatures. The paper describes TCR Vbeta CDR3 sequencing of about 140 peripheral blood samples, made up of under 50 ophthalmopathy patients, around 73 hyperthyroidism patients and 17 progressor patients. Once sampling was done, hyperthyroidism patients were given methimazole at a starting dose of 30 mg daily, whereas ophthalmopathy patients were given high-dose intravenous methylprednisolone. For training and testing, the 100 or so patients in the discovery cohort were randomly divided in a 7:3 ratio. Prospective prediction of ophthalmopathy was tested in an independent validation cohort consisting of under 20 hyperthyroidism patients and some 15 patients who later progressed to ophthalmopathy.

Study-wide conclusions, independent of this receptor: Sample size was not statistically predetermined, and investigators were not blinded to group allocation. A model built on a 13 V-J signature distinguished ophthalmopathy from stable hyperthyroidism, reaching roughly 88% sensitivity and around 81% specificity in cross-validation and 80%/75% in testing. Most expanded thyroid clonotypes (frequency above 0.001) were also detected in blood, a finding suggesting that blood repertoires may reflect thyroid immune responses. In validation, the model predicted progression to ophthalmopathy a median of approximately 6.3 months before onset, with over 55% sensitivity and 72.22% specificity.

The germline V gene provides CDR1 MNHNS and CDR2 SASEGT. V lost 6 bases and J lost 9 bases; the stretch between them is 20 bases long. The CDR3 covers 14 residues, taking in both the cysteine and the phenylalanine. Only the CDR3 DNA is retained, 42 bases long and in frame from the first base. The TCR beta CDR3 regions were amplified from the RNA transcripts. The TCR CDR3 was subjected to a first round of RT-PCR using the HTBI primer set and the Qiagen OneStep RT-PCR kit. Libraries were constructed in a second round of multiplex PCR, after which size selection and purification were performed. Paired-end sequencing of the libraries was performed with 100 bp reads on an Illumina HiSeq2000. The original methods were these. SOAPnuke was used to process the raw data, with reads discarded if the reads contained adapters or uncalled bases, had a mean Phred below 15, or lacked an exact constant-primer or identifier match. High-quality paired reads were merged with COPE v1.2.5, and unique nucleotide sequences were defined as clonotypes. Clonotypes were aligned to IMGT TRBV, TRBD and TRBJ reference segments using MiTCR v1.1. The analysis was restricted to V-J combinations with a frequency above 0.0001, which together covered 99% to 99.2% of the repertoires. A TCS score was defined as the ratio of F50 (clonal expansion) to E x V (chaos), with BLOSUM62-based TCRdist applied between CDR3 peptides within each V-J. Welch's t-statistics and random forest reduced approximately 520 V-J features to roughly 13, which were used in a naive Bayes classifier (R e1071). The public reads were reprocessed in TCRdb via fastp at Q25 and MiXCR, keeping in-frame beta chains. Rows merge per CDR3 protein into single entries with the most common DNA and genes. The V and J calls reflect TCRdb's pipeline rather than the authors' work. This sample is represented by fewer than 550,000 distinct CDR3 sequences; roughly 24% of them were singletons. Roughly 10% of the sample is taken by the ten largest.

Moderately to severely active disease, a Clinical Activity Score of at least 3, a NOSPECS grade of at least 4, and a duration under 3 months were present in ophthalmopathy patients. Exclusion was applied to patients with uncontrolled infections, other autoimmune diseases, pregnancy or lactation. Diagnoses were based on clinical symptoms, serum thyroxine and TRAb, thyroid ultrasound and orbital computed tomography. Ficoll-Paque density gradient centrifugation was used to isolate PBMCs from about 9.4 ml of fresh peripheral blood. Total RNA was extracted using Trizol reagent, and RNA quality was assessed on an Agilent 2100 Bioanalyzer.

What was sequenced was blood. This receptor was obtained from a woman in her 30s with Graves' ophthalmopathy. The sequence links TRBV6-1 to TRBJ1-1; TRBD1 could be the D gene, as 5 bases match. CDR3 loop: CASRERKGRTKAFF. The DNA reads TGTGCCAGCAGAGAGAGAAAGGGGAGGACGAAAGCTTTCTTT.